This TCR beta chain was documented in a study of vaccination and CD4 T cells after COVID-19. The study's findings and limits: The great majority, 304 of 307 vaccine-specific clones, proved spike mono-reactive in convalescent patients.

Only a few counts were recorded for this clonotype. Its antigen is not known. With the Oncomine TCR Beta short-read assay, DNA from cultured CD4+ T cells was sequenced. TCRdb analysed the PCR reads with MiXCR anew, one entry per CDR3 protein. This sample has about 7,400 distinct CDR3 sequences; 35% to 45% occur once, and the top ten carry roughly a sixth. Treatment of the sample: roughly 10-day PBMC culture with coronavirus spike peptide pools or control peptides (ViraFEST assay). Researchers collected the unexposed donor's CD4+ T cells before the COVID-19 pandemic (2011-2018). TCR sequencing followed the expansion of antigen-specific T cells with peptide pools in ViraFEST. Probes of unexposed-donor CD4+ T cells used SARS-CoV-2 S/N and four cold-coronavirus spikes (cells permitting). The sequenced sample was CD4+ T cells from blood, cultured in vitro. This TCR derives from a human donor in good health.

CDR3 residues: CASSSLMAGELFF. In nucleotides, the CDR3 is TGTGCCAGCAGCTCACTCATGGCCGGGGAGCTGTTTTTT. V gene TRBV11-2 combines with J gene TRBJ2-2; D is undetermined. This CDR3 region has 13 residues. The germline V gene has CDR1 SGHAT and CDR2 FQNNGV. The germline V and J ends were trimmed by 4 bases and 6 bases, with 9 bases remaining between them.